What follows describes a single T cell receptor (beta chain). This record belongs to a study of blood T cell repertoires in COVID-19. The assay was immunoSEQ multiplex PCR, and TCRdb's table has in-frame clones only and misses some. The sample lists about 270,000 clones, over 75% occurring once. Cohorts were based on clinical histories the participants reported. Germline V lookup: CDR1 MRHNA, CDR2 SNTAGT. The CDR3 contains 17 residues. Trimming at V came to 0 bases and at J to 6 bases, leaving 10 bases not matched to a gene. Sample: PBMCs or T cells enriched from blood (not recorded which). The TCR was taken from a woman younger than 30 who had recovered from COVID-19. The V gene is TRBV6-4, the J gene TRBJ2-3; TRBD2 matches 9 bases. CDR3 residues: CASSDSTAGGGRDTQYF. The CDR3 bases are TGTGCCAGCAGTGACTCGACGGCGGGGGGGGGCCGTGATACGCAGTATTTT.